Shown below are 26 T cell receptor beta chains from a single sample sequenced in a study of response to subunit inactivated influenza vaccine. Each CDR3 protein is one row after TCRdb ran MiXCR on the RT-PCR reads. The repertoire includes about 520,000 distinct CDR3 sequences, more than 7% of them detected once, and about 12% sits in the top ten. The material was PBMCs from blood, obtained roughly 24 months after vaccination. The receptors were gathered from a man aged 45-69 years who received an inactivated influenza vaccine.

This clonotype showed up just a few times. The V gene is TRBV7-3, the J gene TRBJ1-1; 7 bases align to TRBD1. The CDR3 runs to 13 residues. Trimming at V came to 5 bases and at J to 6 bases, leaving 6 bases not matched to a gene. Germline V gene data show CDR1 as SGHTA and CDR2 as FQGTGA. The CDR3 loop reads CASSRQGISEAFF. In DNA form, the CDR3 reads TGTGCCAGCAGCCGACAGGGTATCTCTGAAGCTTTCTTT.

This clonotype was seen many times. The chain is built from TRBV29-1 and TRBJ2-5; D is ambiguous. CDR3 size: 13 residues. CDR1 SQVTM and CDR2 ANQGSEA come from the germline V gene. Trimming took off 6 bases at V and 5 bases at J, with 16 bases between the two ends. CDR3 region: CSVISTFGETQYF. The CDR3 nucleotides read TGCAGCGTCATCTCGACGTTTGGGGAGACCCAGTACTTC.

The sample holds a few counts of this clonotype. The chain recombines TRBV6-2 or TRBV6-3 with TRBJ1-5; D is possibly TRBD1 (5 bases). V lost 2 bases and J lost 4, with 12 bases in between. The CDR3 extends over 15 amino acids. Germline V gene data show CDR1 as MNHEY and CDR2 as SVGEGT. This chain's CDR3 is CASSYTGARNQPQHF. The CDR3 DNA reads TGTGCCAGCAGTTACACCGGGGCGCGGAATCAGCCCCAGCATTTT.

In its sample, this clonotype was seen a few times. This sequence joins TRBV7-2 and TRBJ2-7; D is uncertain. The germline V gene has CDR1 SGHTA and CDR2 FQGNSA. Between the trimmed V and J ends, which lost 6 bases and 5 bases, there was a span of 14 bases. The CDR3 contains 13 residues. CDR3 loop: CASSLRQSHEQYF. The CDR3 nucleotides are TGTGCCAGCAGTCTCCGACAAAGCCACGAGCAGTACTTC.

This chain joins TRBV7-9 and TRBJ1-1; 7 bases match TRBD1. The V gene end was trimmed by 5 bases and the J gene end by 3 bases; junction bases not matched to a gene: 6. Germline CDR1 reads SEHNR; CDR2 reads FQNEAQ (reference sequence). The CDR3 runs 14 residues. The CDR3 nucleotides are TGTGCCAGCAGCGCCAGGGGGGCGGACACTGAAGCTTTCTTT. Its protein is CASSARGADTEAFF.

This clonotype was counted at least ten times. The chain recombines TRBV11-2 with TRBJ2-5; maybe TRBD2 (5 bases). V was shortened by 5 bases and J by 1 base, with 14 bases between the two germline ends. The CDR3 consists of 15 residues. The germline V gene has CDR1 SGHAT and CDR2 FQNNGV. The CDR3 sequence is CASSPSLAFQETQYF. CDR3 DNA: TGTGCCAGCAGCCCCTCATTAGCGTTCCAAGAGACCCAGTACTTC.

This chain connects TRBV4-3 to TRBJ2-1; 8 bases are a match to TRBD2. V gave up 6 bases and J gave up 2 bases; unmatched junction bases: 21. The germline V gene has CDR1 LGHNA and CDR2 YSLEER. This CDR3 contains 20 residues. The CDR3, as DNA: TGCGCCAGCAGACGAAGGCCCCACAGTAGCGGGGTTACGCCCTACAATGAGCAGTTCTTC. Translating gives CASRRRPHSSGVTPYNEQFF.

This clonotype was detected a few times. The chain employs TRBV6-2 or TRBV6-3 and TRBJ2-7; tentative D call: TRBD1 (7 bases). In germline, CDR1 is MNHEY, CDR2 SVGEGT. Deletions cut 6 bases from V and 12 bases from J, with 27 bases between. The CDR3 consists of 15 residues. The CDR3 DNA reads as TGTGCCAGCAGCCCCCAAATGACAGGGCTTGGGAGGTGGTACTTC. It encodes CASSPQMTGLGRWYF.

This clonotype has ten or more counts. The chain has TRBV6-2 or TRBV6-3 and TRBJ2-2; 8 bases are shared with TRBD1. Germline trimming cut 6 bases from V and 5 bases from J; bases unmatched to any gene: 11. Germline V gene data show CDR1 as MNHEY and CDR2 as SVGEGT. The CDR3 sequence is 16 residues long. The CDR3 DNA follows: TGTGCCAGCAGACCTACAGGACAGGGTCGTACCGGGGAGCTGTTTTTT. Translating gives CASRPTGQGRTGELFF.

This clonotype was picked up many times. V usage is TRBV7-9 and J usage is TRBJ2-1; 7 bases fit TRBD1. Germline V CDR1 and CDR2: SEHNR, FQNEAQ (reference sequence). The CDR3 contains 14 residues. The V segment lost 5 bases and the J segment 6 bases; nucleotides outside the gene matches: 7. CDR3 in amino acids: CASSPTQGINEQFF. The CDR3 nucleotides read TGTGCCAGCAGCCCTACACAGGGGATCAATGAGCAGTTCTTC.

The rearrangement links TRBV20-1 to TRBJ2-3; D perhaps matches TRBD1 (6 bases). Per the germline V gene, CDR1 is DFQATT and CDR2 is SNEGSKA (reference sequence). Deletions cut 6 bases from V and 1 base from J, with 11 bases between. The CDR3 has 13 amino acids. Written as DNA, the CDR3 is TGCAGTGCCAGGGGTACGGGCACAGATACGCAGTATTTT. Protein: CSARGTGTDTQYF.

This clonotype was recorded many times. The rearrangement uses TRBV7-9 and TRBJ2-5, with D possibly TRBD2 on 6 matching bases. V was trimmed by 5 bases and J by 5 bases, leaving 9 bases between them. This CDR3 is built from 12 residues. Looked up from germline, CDR1 is SEHNR and CDR2 is FQNEAQ (reference sequence). CDR3 coding DNA: TGTGCCAGCAGCGGACTATCGGAGACCCAGTACTTC. Amino acid sequence: CASSGLSETQYF.

This clonotype was counted at least ten times. The V and J genes are TRBV20-1 and TRBJ1-1; TRBD1 aligns across 10 bases. The CDR3 runs 13 residues. After removal of 3 bases from V and 4 bases from J, the junction contained 2 bases not matched to a gene. Germline V gives CDR1 DFQATT, CDR2 SNEGSKA (reference sequence). CDR3 sequence reads: CSARDRGTTEAFF. The CDR3 DNA reads TGCAGTGCTAGGGACAGGGGGACCACTGAAGCTTTCTTT.

This clonotype has at least ten counts. The rearrangement uses TRBV5-1 and TRBJ2-7; 10 nucleotides line up with TRBD1. The ends lost 4 bases at V and 5 bases at J; junction bases unmatched: 9. Germline assignment: CDR1 SGHRS and CDR2 YFSETQ. The CDR3 runs 15 residues. The CDR3 reads CASSGLGQGIDEQYF. The CDR3 bases are TGCGCCAGCAGCGGGCTGGGACAGGGGATCGACGAGCAGTACTTC.

The rearrangement uses TRBV7-9 and TRBJ1-1; D is unclear. The CDR3 extends over 14 amino acids. Trimming pared 3 bases from V and 3 bases from J, leaving 11 bases between. Germline V CDR1 and CDR2: SEHNR, FQNEAQ (reference sequence). The CDR3 sequence: CASSLRQSYTEAFF. CDR3 DNA sequence: TGTGCCAGCAGCTTGAGGCAGAGCTACACTGAAGCTTTCTTT.

The rearrangement uses TRBV4-2 and TRBJ2-2; perhaps TRBD2 as D (7 bases). In germline, CDR1 is LGHNA, CDR2 YNFKEQ. CDR3 size: 16 residues. V was trimmed by 3 bases and J by 8 bases, leaving 19 bases between them. The CDR3 here is CASSHPEGGASGELFF. The CDR3 DNA is TGTGCCAGCAGCCATCCCGAGGGGGGGGCATCGGGGGAGCTGTTTTTT.

This clonotype was counted ten times or more. The chain is built from TRBV28 and TRBJ2-7; D unclear. CDR3 length equals 12 residues. Per the germline V gene, CDR1 is MDHEN and CDR2 is SYDVKM. V lost 1 base and J lost 6, with 7 bases in between. CDR3 DNA: TGTGCCAGCAGTTTATCGCTGGGCGAGCAGTACTTC. It specifies CASSLSLGEQYF.

This clonotype was recorded many times. The chain uses TRBV12-3 or TRBV12-4 and TRBJ2-7, with D tentatively TRBD1 (7 bases). The CDR3 is 17 residues long. The V end lost 4 bases, the J end lost 2 bases, and 21 bases lay between the germline ends. The CDR3 loop is CASSSTWGRDSTYEQYF. The CDR3 bases are TGTGCCAGCAGTTCCACGTGGGGGCGGGACAGTACCTACGAGCAGTACTTC.

The rearrangement joins TRBV29-1 to TRBJ1-5, with D perhaps matching TRBD1 (6 bases). The V gene lost 6 bases and the J gene lost 5 bases, with 14 bases spanning the gap. Germline CDR1 reads SQVTM; CDR2 reads ANQGSEA. The length of the CDR3 is 13 residues. The DNA for the CDR3 is TGCAGCGTAGCCTACAGGGTCGATCAGCCCCAGCATTTT. Its protein is CSVAYRVDQPQHF.

In the case of this clonotype: The junction shows a germline mismatch at one end, possibly a read error. The J gene is TRBJ2-2, the V gene TRBV7-2; TRBD2 is a possible D gene (5 bases). The CDR3 is 16 residues long. Germline-derived CDR1 and CDR2 are SGHTA and FQGNSA. The CDR3 DNA reads TGTGCCAGCAGTTCTATCTCGACTGTTCGACTCGGGGAGCCGTTTTTT. This gives the protein CASSSISTVRLGEPFF.

This clonotype was seen a few times. This chain links TRBV10-3 with TRBJ2-1, with TRBD2 matching over 11 bases. V dropped 3 bases and J dropped 9; count of bases not matched to a gene: 4. Germline V gives CDR1 ENHRY, CDR2 SYGVKD. The CDR3 runs 14 residues. The CDR3 spells CAISDSSGRSEQFF. In DNA form, the CDR3 reads TGTGCCATCAGTGATTCTAGCGGGAGGAGTGAGCAGTTCTTC.

This clonotype was observed at least ten times. The chain couples TRBV6-2 or TRBV6-3 to TRBJ2-2; TRBD1 is a possible D gene (6 bases). CDR3 size: 18 residues. In germline, CDR1 is MNHEY, CDR2 SVGEGT. V shed 7 bases and J shed 0 bases, with 21 bases lying between them. CDR3 sequence: CASNLGTTQLPNTGELFF. The CDR3 DNA sequence: TGTGCCAGCAATTTGGGGACAACCCAACTCCCGAACACCGGGGAGCTGTTTTTT.

This clonotype has just a few counts. This sequence joins TRBV4-1 and TRBJ2-5; 7 positions match TRBD1. Germline CDR1 and CDR2: MGHRA and YSYEKL. This CDR3 contains 16 residues. Trimming cost V 3 bases and J 1 base; bases outside gene matches: 8. CDR3 in DNA: TGCGCCAGCAGCCAGGACGGGACAGCTCCCCAAGAGACCCAGTACTTC. Residues: CASSQDGTAPQETQYF.

Ten or more counts support this clonotype. The V and J genes are TRBV27 and TRBJ2-7, with 9 bases aligning to TRBD2. The CDR3 contains 15 residues. Per the germline V gene, CDR1 is MNHEY and CDR2 is SMNVEV (reference sequence). V was pared by 4 bases and J by 7 bases, with 11 bases of the junction left unmatched. CDR3: CASSYSGGLLGEQYF. The CDR3 DNA sequence: TGTGCCAGCAGTTATAGCGGGGGCCTTCTAGGGGAGCAGTACTTC.

The chain combines TRBV4-3 with TRBJ2-7; 7 positions agree with TRBD1. V gave up 6 bases and J gave up 2 bases; unmatched junction bases: 10. The germline V gene encodes CDR1 LGHNA and CDR2 YSLEER. This CDR3 has 15 amino acids. Here the CDR3 DNA reads TGCGCCAGCAGGGTTAGACAGGGCGGTCCCTACGAGCAGTACTTC. It yields the protein CASRVRQGGPYEQYF.

The chain couples TRBV6-5 to TRBJ1-6, with 7 bases that match TRBD1. The V segment lost 0 bases and the J segment 9 bases; nucleotides outside the gene matches: 5. The germline V gene has CDR1 MNHEY and CDR2 SVGAGI. This CDR3 spans 15 amino acids. CDR3 residues: CASSYSTGWRSPLHF. The CDR3 bases are TGTGCCAGCAGTTACTCGACAGGGTGGCGTTCACCCCTCCACTTT.